This T cell receptor (beta chain) was found in a study of blood T cell repertoires in COVID-19. There are 17 residues in the CDR3. V was pared by 0 bases and J by 6 bases, with 8 bases of the junction left unmatched. TCRdb's table, derived via immunoSEQ multiplex PCR, lists solely in-frame clones and lacks some. This table has about 80,000 clones, 70% to 90% appearing once. The TCR sequence derives from a woman older than 75 with acute or convalescent COVID-19. The J gene is TRBJ2-2, the V gene TRBV5-3; 10 nucleotides agree with TRBD2. TRBV5-3 is known as an ORF, though its function is uncertain. Sequencing was done on a sample of peripheral blood. The CDR3 bases are TGTGCCAGAAGCTTGGCGGTCTCGAGCGGGGGGGCCGGGGAGCTGTTTTTT. Residues: CARSLAVSSGGAGELFF.